These 9 T cell receptor beta chains share one sample of origin, sequenced in a study of cytomegalovirus exposure and HLA in healthy donors. The PCR had 60 Vbeta and 13 Jbeta primers. Sequencing was performed with immunoSEQ multiplex PCR; in TCRdb, only in-frame clones are kept and a portion is missing. This sample has 200,000 to 300,000 clones; roughly four fifths occur once, and the top ten carry around 8.3%. The sequenced sample was PBMCs. Source of these receptors: a woman aged 55-69 years in good health and CMV-seropositive.

The chain recombines TRBV7-8 with TRBJ2-3; no clear D. Germline V gives CDR1 SGHVS, CDR2 FQNEAQ. The ends were cut back, 6 bases at V and 2 bases at J, with 6 bases in the middle. The CDR3 sequence is 12 residues long. The CDR3 DNA reads TGTGCCAGCAGTTTTCTCACAGATACGCAGTATTTT. The encoded protein is CASSFLTDTQYF.

The CDR3 nucleotides read TGTGCCAGTTCCCTTCGTGCAGATACGCAGTATTTT. Residues: CASSLRADTQYF. This sequence joins TRBV19 and TRBJ2-3; D call uncertain. CDR3 length equals 12 residues. CDR1 and CDR2 (germline): LNHDA, SQIVND (reference sequence). The germline V and J ends were trimmed by 8 bases and 4 bases, with 10 bases remaining between them.

The gene calls are TRBV5-4 and TRBJ2-1, with TRBD2 matching over 9 bases. V trimming: 6 bases; J trimming: 2 bases; junction bases outside the gene matches: 9. The CDR3 spans 16 residues. Germline CDR1 reads SGHNT; CDR2 reads YYREEE (reference sequence). Here the CDR3 DNA reads TGTGCCAGCACCCCCCGACTAGCGGACCCCTACAATGAGCAGTTCTTC. Its protein is CASTPRLADPYNEQFF.

This sequence joins TRBV7-9 and TRBJ1-1; 9 bases align to TRBD1. With 5 bases clipped from V and 5 bases from J, the junction kept 3 bases outside the gene matches. CDR1 is SEHNR and CDR2 is FQNEAQ in the germline V gene (reference sequence). The CDR3 covers 13 residues. CDR3 nucleotide sequence: TGTGCCAGCAGCCAACAGGGGGCAACTGAAGCTTTCTTT. Amino acids: CASSQQGATEAFF.

V usage is TRBV27 and J usage is TRBJ2-1, with 8 bases fitting TRBD1. The germline CDR1 and CDR2 sequences are MNHEY and SMNVEV (reference sequence). The CDR3 is 18 amino acids. Trimming removed 4 bases from V and 2 bases from J; junction bases left unmatched: 13. CDR3 loop: CASSYENYPGGPYNEQFF. CDR3 nucleotides: TGTGCCAGCAGTTACGAAAACTACCCAGGGGGCCCCTACAATGAGCAGTTCTTC.

This clone was counted once. This rearrangement joins TRBV7-6 to TRBJ2-3, with D tentatively TRBD1 (6 bases). Between the trimmed V and J ends, which lost 4 bases and 1 base, there was a span of 15 bases. Germline V CDR1 and CDR2: SGHVS, FNYEAQ. The CDR3 length is 16 residues. The CDR3 is CASSSRTGFRTDTQYF. CDR3 sequence (DNA): TGTGCCAGCAGCTCTCGTACAGGGTTCCGCACAGATACGCAGTATTTT.

This clone was picked up one time. This CDR3 reads CASSADPGENTEAFF. CDR3 coding DNA: TGTGCCAGCAGCGCGGATCCAGGGGAGAACACTGAAGCTTTCTTT. This chain joins TRBV5-6 and TRBJ1-1; D is perhaps TRBD1 (6 bases). Germline CDR1 SGHDT, CDR2 YYEEEE. The CDR3 is 15 amino acids. V dropped 4 bases and J dropped 1 base, with 14 bases sitting between them.

The chain couples TRBV5-1 to TRBJ2-3, with a tentative D call TRBD2 (5 bases). This CDR3 has 16 amino acids. V was shortened by 0 bases and J by 1 base, with 12 bases between the two germline ends. Germline CDR1 SGHRS, CDR2 YFSETQ. As DNA, the CDR3 is TGCGCCAGCAGCTTGGCCGGGATGGGTGGCACAGATACGCAGTATTTT. Its protein product is CASSLAGMGGTDTQYF.

The chain combines TRBV12-5 with TRBJ1-2; 11 bases align to TRBD1. The CDR3 consists of 14 residues. V dropped 4 bases and J dropped 4; count of bases not matched to a gene: 2. The V gene's germline CDR1 is LGHNT and CDR2 FRNRAP. In DNA form, the CDR3 reads TGTGCTAGTGGTTCGGACAGGGGGCTCTATGGCTACACCTTC. As protein: CASGSDRGLYGYTF.